The entry below gives a single T cell receptor beta chain sequence along with its context. The data derive from a study of blood T cell repertoires in COVID-19. At the level of the study: Spain, Italy and the United States supplied samples that represented acute and convalescent COVID-19. PBMCs, B-cell-depleted T cells, or T cells were the source of the cDNA or gDNA that made up the material.

This CDR3 is 15 amino acids long. V trimming: 0 bases; J trimming: 1 base; junction bases outside the gene matches: 3. Germline CDR1 reads SGHRS; CDR2 reads YFSETQ. Original analysis: Counts of nucleated cells, estimated from reference gene primer amplification, were obtained. Here immunoSEQ multiplex PCR was the method, and the copy in TCRdb shows in-frame clones only, minus some. The DNA was the basis for D and trimming; V, J and clone size are from that table. The sample contains 120,000 to 150,000 clones, around 84% of which appear only once. The sequenced material came from peripheral blood. The receptor's source is a human donor with acute or convalescent COVID-19. The donor label of this sample is uncertain. The chain carries TRBV5-1 and TRBJ1-1, with 7 bases lining up with TRBD1. The CDR3 coding sequence is TGCGCCAGCAGCTTGGAAGGACAGGCGAACACTGAAGCTTTCTTT. Amino acids: CASSLEGQANTEAFF.